The subject of this entry is one T cell receptor (beta chain). What it binds is not known. These data belong to a study of T cell clonotyping in hematopoietic cell transplantation. The study, taken as a whole, reports: Few recipient clonotypes overlapped donors; over 95% were de novo at given depth.

Profiled with immunoSEQ multiplex PCR; TCRdb holds only in-frame clones, not every one. This sample has around 25,000 clones, with around 70% found just once. The J segment lost 3 bases and the V segment lost 3 bases, leaving 22 bases of the junction unmatched. Germline lookup yields CDR1 GTSNPN and CDR2 SVGIG (reference sequence). This CDR3 spans 20 amino acids. Specified time point: recipient sample about 28 days before transplant, after cytoreduction. The starting material was peripheral blood mononuclear cells, obtained before stem cell transplant. This TCR was sampled from a middle-aged man with myelodysplastic syndrome. Some clones in this sample may be carry-over from other donors' samples. The rearrangement joins TRBV30 to TRBJ1-5; 8 bases line up with TRBD1. The CDR3 protein is CAWRPTGELGKVLYNQPQHF. The CDR3 region has the DNA TGTGCCTGGAGGCCGACAGGGGAGCTTGGTAAGGTCCTTTACAATCAGCCCCAGCATTTT.